This record covers a single T cell receptor (beta chain). Its antigen is still unknown. Treatment: some 20 received Ad26.COV2.S at low or high dose, single or two shots; 5 received placebo; per-sample allocation not given. Vaccine and placebo recipients were sampled on day 63 after the first injection. SARS-CoV-2 spike from the Wuhan strain was encoded by the vaccine, an Ad26 vector. Clones were sequenced by immunoSEQ multiplex PCR, and TCRdb holds only the in-frame ones, with some missing. The sample has more than 300,000 clones, around 90% seen once. These data come from a study of Ad26.COV2.S vaccination and SARS-CoV-2 variants. Background on the study: Intramuscular Ad26.COV2.S at 5x10^10 or 1x10^11 viral particles.

CDR1 and CDR2 from the germline V gene are MNHEY and SMNVEV (reference sequence). V was clipped by 2 bases and J by 7 bases, with 17 bases between them. CDR3 length: 16 residues. Study findings and constraints: Quantification of TCR breadth and depth may have yielded underestimates of total T cell responses. While placebo recipients had lower spike-specific TCR breadth, vaccine recipients had more.

This clonotype was sampled from a person aged 18-60 years who received the Ad26.COV2.S COVID-19 vaccine or a placebo. The chain employs TRBV27 and TRBJ2-2; D is possibly TRBD1 (6 bases). Here the sequenced sample was peripheral blood, taken in a trial of Ad26.COV2.S vaccine versus placebo. CDR3 nucleotides: TGTGCCAGCAGTTTAAGGCAGGGGTTTAAGAACGGGGAGCTGTTTTTT. Amino acid sequence: CASSLRQGFKNGELFF.